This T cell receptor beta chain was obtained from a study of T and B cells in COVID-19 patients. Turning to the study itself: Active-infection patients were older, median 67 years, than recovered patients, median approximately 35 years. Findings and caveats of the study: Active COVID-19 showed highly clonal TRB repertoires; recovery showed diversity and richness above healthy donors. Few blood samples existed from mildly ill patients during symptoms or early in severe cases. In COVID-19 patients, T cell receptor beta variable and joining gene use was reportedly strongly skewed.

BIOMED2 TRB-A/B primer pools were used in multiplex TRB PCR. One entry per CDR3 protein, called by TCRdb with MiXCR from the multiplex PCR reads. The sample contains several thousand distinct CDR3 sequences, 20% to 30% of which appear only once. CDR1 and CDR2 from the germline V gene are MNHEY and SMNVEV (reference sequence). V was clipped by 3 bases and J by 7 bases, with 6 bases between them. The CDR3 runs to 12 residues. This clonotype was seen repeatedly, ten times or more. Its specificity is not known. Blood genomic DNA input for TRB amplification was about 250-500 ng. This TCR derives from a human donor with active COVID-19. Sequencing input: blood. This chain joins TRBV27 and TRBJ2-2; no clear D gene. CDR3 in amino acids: CASSFGVGELFF. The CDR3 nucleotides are TGTGCCAGCAGTTTCGGAGTCGGGGAGCTGTTTTTT.